The 30 T cell receptor beta chains in this list originate from one sample, sequenced in a study of cytomegalovirus exposure and HLA in healthy donors. Primers included in the PCR were 60 Vbeta and 13 Jbeta primers. The protocol was immunoSEQ multiplex PCR, while the TCRdb copy is restricted to in-frame clones and leaves out a portion. This table has 120,000 or so clones, more than 80% appearing once. Sequenced input: PBMCs. The receptors were sampled from a young man in good health and CMV-seropositive.

The chain combines TRBV10-3 with TRBJ2-1; 8 bases agree with TRBD2. Trimming removed 0 bases from V and 5 bases from J; junction bases left unmatched: 6. The V gene's germline CDR1 is ENHRY and CDR2 SYGVKD. This CDR3 spans 16 amino acids. CDR3 residues: CAISESGGGPNNEQFF. For the CDR3, the DNA is TGTGCCATCAGTGAGTCGGGCGGGGGGCCTAACAATGAGCAGTTCTTC.

The chain is built from TRBV7-2 and TRBJ2-5; no clear D. The V gene lost 0 bases and the J gene lost 3 bases, with 5 bases spanning the gap. Germline CDR1 and CDR2: SGHTA and FQGNSA. This CDR3 has 13 residues. CDR3 protein: CASSLASEETQYF. The CDR3 DNA sequence: TGTGCCAGCAGCTTAGCTTCGGAAGAGACCCAGTACTTC.

The CDR3 coding sequence is TGTGCCAGCAGCCGGGCCGGGGGCTCCTACAATGAGCAGTTCTTC. Translation: CASSRAGGSYNEQFF. The chain uses TRBV7-9 and TRBJ2-1; D possibly corresponds to TRBD2 (6 bases). Germline CDR1 and CDR2: SEHNR and FQNEAQ (reference sequence). Trimming left V 5 bases short and J 0 bases short, with 11 bases between. The CDR3 has 15 amino acids.

This clone was found once. This chain joins TRBV6-1 and TRBJ1-4, with 8 bases matching TRBD1. Germline CDR1 is MNHNS and CDR2 is SASEGT. The CDR3 covers 15 residues. V shed 4 bases and J 8 bases; nucleotides not matched to a gene: 9. The CDR3 region is CASSALDRVREKLFF. The CDR3 nucleotides read TGTGCCAGCAGTGCTCTGGACAGGGTTCGGGAAAAACTGTTTTTT.

The chain has TRBV7-3 and TRBJ2-5, with TRBD2 identical over 10 bases. CDR3 size: 14 residues. Germline CDR1 is SGHTA and CDR2 is FQGTGA. V was clipped by 5 bases and J by 3 bases; unmatched bases: 3. CDR3 nucleotides: TGTGCCAGCAGCCCAGGACTAGCGGAAGAGACCCAGTACTTC. Translated: CASSPGLAEETQYF.

J is TRBJ2-5 and V is TRBV15; D may be TRBD2 (5 bases). Germline CDR1 and CDR2: LNHNV and YYDKDF (reference sequence). There are 15 residues in the CDR3. The V end was cut by 3 bases, the J end by 7 bases, with 18 bases between. CDR3 residues: CATSSRAGLLATQYF. The CDR3, as DNA: TGTGCCACCAGCAGCCGCGCCGGACTGCTAGCGACCCAGTACTTC. Supplemented by reference TRBV15 and TRBJ2-5, the full variable domain reads DAMVIQNPRYQVTQFGKPVTLSCSQTLNHNVMYWYQQKSSQAPKLLFHYYDKDFNNEADTPDNFQSRRPNTSFCFLDIRSPGLGDTAMYLCATSSRAGLLATQYFGPGTRLLVL.

The chain recombines TRBV10-3 with TRBJ1-1; D is possibly TRBD1 (6 bases). The CDR3 has 13 residues. Germline values: CDR1 ENHRY, CDR2 SYGVKD. Trimming took off 2 bases at V and 6 bases at J, with 10 bases between the two ends. CDR3 residues: CAISEARGPEAFF. The CDR3 nucleotides read TGTGCCATCAGTGAGGCCAGGGGTCCTGAAGCTTTCTTT.

The chain carries TRBV5-1 and TRBJ1-1; 11 positions match TRBD1. The germline gives CDR1 SGHRS, CDR2 YFSETQ. V was clipped by 3 bases and J by 2 bases; unmatched bases: 9. The CDR3 loop spans 17 amino acids. The CDR3 spells CASSWGTGGNLNTEAFF. The CDR3 bases are TGCGCCAGCAGCTGGGGGACAGGGGGGAATCTCAACACTGAAGCTTTCTTT.

The J gene is TRBJ1-1, the V gene TRBV7-3; D might be TRBD1 (5 bases). The CDR3 has 13 residues. V shed 1 base and J shed 4 bases, with 7 bases lying between them. Germline V gene lookup returns CDR1 SGHTA and CDR2 FQGTGA. CDR3 DNA: TGTGCCAGCAGCTTAAGGAGGGGCACTGAAGCTTTCTTT. Translation: CASSLRRGTEAFF.

The V and J genes are TRBV9 and TRBJ2-1; perhaps TRBD1 as D (6 bases). The germline CDR1 and CDR2 sequences are SGDLS and YYNGEE. V gave up 6 bases and J gave up 2 bases, with 15 bases separating them. This CDR3 is built from 15 residues. CDR3 nucleotides: TGTGCCAGCACCCTACAGGGTCTAACCTACAATGAGCAGTTCTTC. This translates into CASTLQGLTYNEQFF. Full variable domain (remainder filled in from reference TRBV9 and TRBJ2-1): DSGVTQTPKHLITATGQRVTLRCSPRSGDLSVYWYQQSLDQGLQFLIQYYNGEERAKGNILERFSAQQFPDLHSELNLSSLELGDSALYFCASTLQGLTYNEQFFGPGTRLTVL.

This clone was observed once. The CDR3 nucleotides read TGTGCCAGCAGCCCGGGGGGGCGAGAAGATACGCAGTATTTT. Translation: CASSPGGREDTQYF. The V gene is TRBV11-3, the J gene TRBJ2-3, with TRBD2 matching over 8 bases. The germline CDR1 and CDR2 sequences are SGHNT and YENEEA. The CDR3 consists of 14 residues. Trimming removed 5 bases from V and 5 bases from J; junction bases left unmatched: 6.

The genes are TRBV4-1 and TRBJ2-7; D is perhaps TRBD1 (5 bases). The CDR3 spans 14 residues. Germline values: CDR1 MGHRA, CDR2 YSYEKL. Trimming stripped 2 bases from V and 5 bases from J, with 13 bases between. CDR3 in amino acids: CASSQTSGYNEQYF. As DNA, the CDR3 is TGCGCCAGCAGCCAAACGTCAGGGTATAACGAGCAGTACTTC.

This clone appeared once. The rearrangement uses TRBV4-1 and TRBJ1-5; a weak D match, TRBD1 (6 bases). This CDR3 region has 17 residues. With 1 base removed from V and 2 bases from J, the gap between germline ends came to 15 bases. CDR1 is MGHRA, CDR2 YSYEKL, per germline. The DNA of the CDR3 is TGCGCCAGCAGCCAAGCTCCTACAGGGCACCGCAATCAGCCCCAGCATTTT. Its protein product is CASSQAPTGHRNQPQHF.

This chain's CDR3 is CASSVEGENTEAFF. CDR3 DNA: TGTGCCAGCAGCGTTGAAGGAGAGAACACTGAAGCTTTCTTT. The chain is built from TRBV9 and TRBJ1-1; D not resolved. In germline, CDR1 is SGDLS, CDR2 YYNGEE. With 2 bases removed from V and 1 base from J, the gap between germline ends came to 9 bases. This CDR3 contains 14 residues.

V usage is TRBV19 and J usage is TRBJ2-1, with a tentative D call TRBD1 (5 bases). Per germline, CDR1 LNHDA and CDR2 SQIVND (reference sequence). This CDR3 is 13 amino acids long. V was pared by 2 bases and J by 4 bases, with 6 bases between. The CDR3: CASSIKGYNEQFF. The DNA of the CDR3 is TGTGCCAGTAGTATAAAGGGGTACAATGAGCAGTTCTTC.

This clone is a singleton in its sample. The CDR3: CASSLSPGGSETQYF. The CDR3 DNA sequence: TGTGCCAGCAGTTTATCGCCGGGGGGGTCGGAGACCCAGTACTTC. The J gene is TRBJ2-5, the V gene TRBV27; TRBD2 matches 8 bases. V trimming: 0 bases; J trimming: 5 bases; junction bases outside the gene matches: 5. This CDR3 region has 15 residues. Germline-derived CDR1 and CDR2 are MNHEY and SMNVEV (reference sequence).

The chain recombines TRBV30 with TRBJ1-2, with 8 nucleotides matching TRBD1. Germline V gene sequence: CDR1 GTSNPN, CDR2 SVGIG (reference sequence). V lost 6 bases and J lost 2; bases outside the gene matches: 11. CDR3 length equals 15 residues. For the CDR3, the DNA is TGTGCCTGCCCACCTCTGACAGGGGCGAACTATGGCTACACCTTC. Protein product: CACPPLTGANYGYTF.

This chain links TRBV6-1 with TRBJ2-7; 9 nucleotides agree with TRBD2. CDR1 and CDR2 (germline): MNHNS, SASEGT. Losses at the gene ends were 5 bases for V and 6 bases for J; bases not matched to a gene: 11. This CDR3 spans 15 amino acids. The CDR3 bases are TGTGCCAGCAGTCTCCACCGGCGGGGGGGCCGCGAGCAGTACTTC. Protein: CASSLHRRGGREQYF.

This clone was seen more than once but under ten times. The J gene is TRBJ1-6, the V gene TRBV4-1; D is unclear. Per germline, CDR1 MGHRA and CDR2 YSYEKL. CDR3 length: 17 amino acids. V was clipped by 1 base and J by 7 bases, with 17 bases between them. In DNA, the CDR3 is TGCGCCAGCAGCCAAGCCCTCGGAGAGGGTTGGAATTCACCCCTCCACTTT. This codes for CASSQALGEGWNSPLHF.

The chain links TRBV2 to TRBJ2-3; 7 bases align to TRBD1. Germline CDR1 is SNHLY and CDR2 is FYNNEI. The CDR3 consists of 15 residues. The ends lost 7 bases at V and 2 bases at J; junction bases unmatched: 9. The CDR3, as DNA: TGTGCCAGCACAAAGGGGGCCCGGGCCACAGATACGCAGTATTTT. This codes for CASTKGARATDTQYF.

Worth noting for this clone: The sample has other DNA sequences that encode this CDR3 too. The genes are TRBV11-3 and TRBJ2-3, with D hard to call. There are 13 residues in the CDR3. Germline CDR1 SGHNT, CDR2 YENEEA. Trimming cost V 2 bases and J 0 bases, with 3 bases left between them. CDR3 sequence: CASSLSSTDTQYF. CDR3 DNA: TGTGCCAGCAGCTTATCTAGCACAGATACGCAGTATTTT.

V gene TRBV4-1 combines with J gene TRBJ2-7, with TRBD1 as a possible D gene (6 bases). Germline-derived CDR1 and CDR2 are MGHRA and YSYEKL. Trimming cost V 3 bases and J 3 bases, with 18 bases left between them. CDR3 length: 16 amino acids. CDR3 DNA: TGCGCCAGCAGCCATCGTCGAGGACAGAAACTCTACGAGCAGTACTTC. Encoded protein: CASSHRRGQKLYEQYF.

This sequence joins TRBV9 and TRBJ2-2; 8 bases are a match to TRBD2. The junction had 7 bases not matched to a gene; V was cut back by 3 bases and J by 6 bases. The CDR3 is 15 amino acids. Germline values: CDR1 SGDLS, CDR2 YYNGEE. CDR3 protein: CASSAGLVLAGELFF. CDR3 nucleotides: TGTGCCAGCAGCGCGGGACTAGTTCTGGCCGGGGAGCTGTTTTTT.

This clone has only a few counts. This rearrangement joins TRBV9 to TRBJ1-5; D gene unclear. The CDR3 sequence is 17 residues long. Germline CDR1 and CDR2: SGDLS and YYNGEE. Trimming took off 0 bases at V and 2 bases at J, with 15 bases between the two ends. The CDR3 bases are TGTGCCAGCAGCGTAGGCCCGGCGGTCGTCGGCAATCAGCCCCAGCATTTT. Its protein product is CASSVGPAVVGNQPQHF.

CDR3 nucleotides: TGTGCCAGCAGCTTTTGGCGGGGGGCTGCAGATACGCAGTATTTT. Its protein is CASSFWRGAADTQYF. V usage is TRBV7-8 and J usage is TRBJ2-3; TRBD2 matches at 8 bases. J lost 4 bases, V lost 3 bases, and 6 bases had no gene match. Germline lookup yields CDR1 SGHVS and CDR2 FQNEAQ. The CDR3 totals 15 residues.

This chain uses TRBV11-2 with TRBJ2-7, with 8 bases fitting TRBD2. This CDR3 has 14 amino acids. V lost 3 bases and J lost 3; bases outside the gene matches: 4. Germline values: CDR1 SGHAT, CDR2 FQNNGV. CDR3 residues: CASSFSGGLYEQYF. The CDR3 nucleotides are TGTGCCAGCAGCTTCAGCGGGGGACTCTACGAGCAGTACTTC.

The rearrangement links TRBV5-6 to TRBJ1-4, with unresolved D. In germline, CDR1 is SGHDT, CDR2 YYEEEE. V gave up 2 bases and J gave up 10 bases, with 15 bases separating them. There are 14 residues in the CDR3. In DNA form, the CDR3 reads TGTGCCAGCAGCTTCTCAGGCGACACGGTAAAACTGTTTTTT. Translated, it gives CASSFSGDTVKLFF. Filled out from reference TRBV5-6 and TRBJ1-4, the complete variable domain reads DAGVTQSPTHLIKTRGQQVTLRCSPKSGHDTVSWYQQALGQGPQFIFQYYEEEERQRGNFPDRFSGHQFPNYSSELNVNALLLGDSALYLCASSFSGDTVKLFFGSGTQLSVL.

J is TRBJ1-2 and V is TRBV20-1; the D is unclear. Germline V gene data show CDR1 as DFQATT and CDR2 as SNEGSKA (reference sequence). This CDR3 has 11 amino acids. Trimming removed 3 bases at V and 6 bases at J, with 8 bases between. The CDR3 is CSASVIDGYTF. For the CDR3, the DNA is TGCAGTGCTAGTGTCATAGATGGCTACACCTTC.

V usage is TRBV10-1 and J usage is TRBJ2-3; D possibly corresponds to TRBD2 (5 bases). This CDR3 comprises 15 residues. The V end was cut by 4 bases, the J end by 2 bases, with 13 bases between. The germline V gene has CDR1 WNHNN and CDR2 SYGVQD (reference sequence). The CDR3 is CASSGLEDHTDTQYF. The CDR3 DNA is TGCGCCAGCAGTGGCCTGGAGGACCACACAGATACGCAGTATTTT.

The chain is built from TRBV4-1 and TRBJ1-2; weak D call: TRBD1 (5 bases). The length of the CDR3 is 15 residues. Germline CDR1 reads MGHRA; CDR2 reads YSYEKL. Trimming removed 3 bases at V and 6 bases at J, with 17 bases between. The CDR3 loop is CASSQGMQGKDGYTF. Written as DNA, the CDR3 is TGCGCCAGCAGCCAGGGAATGCAGGGTAAGGATGGCTACACCTTC.